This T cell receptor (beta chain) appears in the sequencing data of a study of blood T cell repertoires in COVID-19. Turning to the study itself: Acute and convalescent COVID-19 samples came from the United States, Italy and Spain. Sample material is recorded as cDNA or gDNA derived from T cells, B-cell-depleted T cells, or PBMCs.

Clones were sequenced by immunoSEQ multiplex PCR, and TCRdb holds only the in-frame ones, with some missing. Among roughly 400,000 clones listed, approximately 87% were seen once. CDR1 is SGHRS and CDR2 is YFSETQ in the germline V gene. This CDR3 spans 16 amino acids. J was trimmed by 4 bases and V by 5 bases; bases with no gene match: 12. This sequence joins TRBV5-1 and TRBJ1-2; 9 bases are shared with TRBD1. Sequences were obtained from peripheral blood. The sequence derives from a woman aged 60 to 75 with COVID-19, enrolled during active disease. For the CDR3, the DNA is TGCGCCAGCAGATCCGCCTACAGGGGGCGCGGCTATGGCTACACCTTC. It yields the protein CASRSAYRGRGYGYTF.